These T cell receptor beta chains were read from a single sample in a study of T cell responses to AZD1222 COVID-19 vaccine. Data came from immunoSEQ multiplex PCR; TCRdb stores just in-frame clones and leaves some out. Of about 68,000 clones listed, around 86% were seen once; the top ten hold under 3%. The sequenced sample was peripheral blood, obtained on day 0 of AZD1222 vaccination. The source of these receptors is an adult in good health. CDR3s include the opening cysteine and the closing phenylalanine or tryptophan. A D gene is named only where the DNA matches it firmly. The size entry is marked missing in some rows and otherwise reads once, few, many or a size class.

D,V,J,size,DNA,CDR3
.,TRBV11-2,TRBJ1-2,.,TGTGCCAGCAGCCCCCGTTCCTCCTATGGCTACACCTTC,CASSPRSSYGYTF
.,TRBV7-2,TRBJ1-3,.,TGTGCCAGCAGCTTAGCTACAGGGAACTCTGGAAACACCATATATTTT,CASSLATGNSGNTIYF
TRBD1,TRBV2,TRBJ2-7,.,TGTGCCAGCGGGACAGGGGGCGGCGAGCAGTACTTC,CASGTGGGEQYF
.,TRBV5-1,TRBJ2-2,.,TGCGCCAGCAGCAAAGATAACTCCCGGGAGCTGTTTTTT,CASSKDNSRELFF
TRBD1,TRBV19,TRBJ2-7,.,TGTGCCAGTAGTGTGTTGACAGGGCAGTCCGAGCAGTACTTC,CASSVLTGQSEQYF
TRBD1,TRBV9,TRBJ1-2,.,TGTGCCAGCAGCGTAGGAAGGACAGGGGCTAACTATGGCTACACCTTC,CASSVGRTGANYGYTF
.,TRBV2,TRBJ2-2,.,TGTGCCAGCAGTGGTGGGATTCTCACCGGGGAGCTGTTTTTT,CASSGGILTGELFF
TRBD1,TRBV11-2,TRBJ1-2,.,TGTGCCAGCAGCCCACTGACAGGGAGGTCGGTTGGCTACACCTTC,CASSPLTGRSVGYTF
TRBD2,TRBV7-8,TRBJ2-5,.,TGTGCCAGCAGCAGCCTAGCGGGGGGGCCCCAAGAGACCCAGTACTTC,CASSSLAGGPQETQYF
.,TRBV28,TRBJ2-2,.,TGTGCCAGCAGTTCTCCTAGACAGGCGAACACCGGGGAGCTGTTTTTT,CASSSPRQANTGELFF
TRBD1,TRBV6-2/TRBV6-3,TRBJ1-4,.,TGTGCCAGCAGCGGGACAGGTTGGGAAAAACTGTTTTTT,CASSGTGWEKLFF
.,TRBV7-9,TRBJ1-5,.,TGTGCCAGCAGCGGTCAGATGAATCAGCCCCAGCATTTT,CASSGQMNQPQHF
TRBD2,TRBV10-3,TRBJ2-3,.,TGTGCCATCAGTGGGTCGGGCGGGAGTCACACAGATACGCAGTATTTT,CAISGSGGSHTDTQYF
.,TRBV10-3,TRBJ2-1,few,TGTGCCATCAGTGAATCCGAGCGAACCTACAATGAGCAGTTCTTC,CAISESERTYNEQFF
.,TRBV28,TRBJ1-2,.,TGTGCCAGCAGTTCTGTAGGGTACTATGGCTACACCTTC,CASSSVGYYGYTF
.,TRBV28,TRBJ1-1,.,TGTGCCAACAGAGTCTTAATGAACACTGAAGCTTTCTTT,CANRVLMNTEAFF
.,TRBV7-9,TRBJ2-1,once,TGTGCCAGCAGCCTAACAGGGTTACTCTACAATGAGCAGTTCTTC,CASSLTGLLYNEQFF
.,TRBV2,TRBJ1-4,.,TGTGCCAGCAGTGAGGGGGCAACTAATGAAAAACTGTTTTTT,CASSEGATNEKLFF
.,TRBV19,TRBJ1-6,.,TGTGCCAGTAGTTTAGAGGCGGTGAATTCACCCCTCCACTTT,CASSLEAVNSPLHF
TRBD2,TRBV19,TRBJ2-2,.,TGTGCCAGTAGCTTAGCGGGGGTGGACACCGGGGAGCTGTTTTTT,CASSLAGVDTGELFF
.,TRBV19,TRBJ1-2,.,TGTGCCAGTAGTAAAAGGGCAGGCCAAGGCTATGGCTACACCTTC,CASSKRAGQGYGYTF
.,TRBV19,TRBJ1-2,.,TGTGCCAGTATAGAGCGAAATACAGGGACTTATGGCTACACCTTC,CASIERNTGTYGYTF
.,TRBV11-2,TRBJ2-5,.,TGTGCCAGCAGCTTCGGACAGACCCAGTACTTC,CASSFGQTQYF
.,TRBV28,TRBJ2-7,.,TGTGCCAGCAGTTCTCTGACTGTTCGCGAGCAGTACTTC,CASSSLTVREQYF
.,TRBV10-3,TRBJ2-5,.,TGTGCCATCAGTGACGAGGAGACGGAGACCCAGTACTTC,CAISDEETETQYF
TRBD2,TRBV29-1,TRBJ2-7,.,TGCAGCGTTGAGCGGGGGGCAGACGAGCAGTACTTC,CSVERGADEQYF
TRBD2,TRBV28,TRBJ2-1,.,TGTGCCAGCAGTCCGGGGGGTTCCTACAATGAGCAGTTCTTC,CASSPGGSYNEQFF
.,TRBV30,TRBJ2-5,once,TGTGCCTGGAGTGTAGGGTTAGCGGTCCAAGAGACCCAGTACTTC,CAWSVGLAVQETQYF
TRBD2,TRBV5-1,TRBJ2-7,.,TGCGCCAGCAGCCCGACTAGCGAGACCACCTACGAGCAGTACTTC,CASSPTSETTYEQYF
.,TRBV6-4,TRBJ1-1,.,TGTGCCAGCAGTGTGGAGGGGGGATCTGAAGCTTTCTTT,CASSVEGGSEAFF
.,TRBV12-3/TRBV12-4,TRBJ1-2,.,TGTGCCAGCAGTTTTCGACAGTATGGCTACACCTTC,CASSFRQYGYTF
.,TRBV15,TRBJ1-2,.,TGTGCCACCAGCAGAGATTACGGCTACACCTTC,CATSRDYGYTF
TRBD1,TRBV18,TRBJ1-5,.,TGTGCCAGCTCATGGGGACAGGGCTATAGCAATCAGCCCCAGCATTTT,CASSWGQGYSNQPQHF
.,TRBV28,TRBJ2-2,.,TGTGCCAGCTTCAGGGTGGTTGGGGAGCTGTTTTTT,CASFRVVGELFF
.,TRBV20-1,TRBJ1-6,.,TGCAGTGCTCCCGGAGGGTCACCCCTCCACTTT,CSAPGGSPLHF
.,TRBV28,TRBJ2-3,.,TGTGCCAGCAGTACGACAGATACGCAGTATTTT,CASSTTDTQYF
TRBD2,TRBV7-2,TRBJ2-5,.,TGTGCCAGCAGCTTAAATCAGGCGGGAGGGCAAGAGACCCAGTACTTC,CASSLNQAGGQETQYF
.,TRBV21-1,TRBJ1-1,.,TGTGCCAGCAGGAAAAAAGGTCGGGGGAGAAGAACTGAAGCTTTCTTT,CASRKKGRGRRTEAFF
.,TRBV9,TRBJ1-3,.,TGTGCCAGCAGCTACAGGATCAGCTCTGGAAACACCATATATTTT,CASSYRISSGNTIYF
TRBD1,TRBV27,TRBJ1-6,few,TGTGCCAGCAGTTTAACAGGGGGTAATTCACCCCTCCACTTT,CASSLTGGNSPLHF
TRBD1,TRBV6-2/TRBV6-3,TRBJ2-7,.,TGTGCCAGCAGCCCGGGACAGGGAAAATTTTACGAGCAGTACTTC,CASSPGQGKFYEQYF
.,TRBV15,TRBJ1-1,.,TGTGCCACCAGCAGAGATTTAAGGGGTGAAGCTTTCTTT,CATSRDLRGEAFF
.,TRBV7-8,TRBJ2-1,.,TGTGCCAGCAGCTTGGAGCTGGGTTCCTACAATGAGCAGTTCTTC,CASSLELGSYNEQFF
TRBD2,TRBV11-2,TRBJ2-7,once,TGTGCCAGCAGCCAAAGGCTTACTAGCGGGGGGGCATCCCCTAGTGAGCAGTACTTC,CASSQRLTSGGASPSEQYF
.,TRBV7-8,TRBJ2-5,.,TGTGCCAGCAGCCGTAAGGCCGGGGGGCGAGAGACCCAGTACTTC,CASSRKAGGRETQYF
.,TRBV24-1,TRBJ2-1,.,TGTGCCACCAGTGAGGGTATCCTCACGAGTAATGAGCAGTTCTTC,CATSEGILTSNEQFF
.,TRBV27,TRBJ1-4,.,TGTGCCAGCAGTTTATCCCCCAATGAAAAACTGTTTTTT,CASSLSPNEKLFF
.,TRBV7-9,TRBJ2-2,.,TGTGCCAGCAGCTTAGGGGCAGAAAGGGAGCTGTTTTTT,CASSLGAERELFF
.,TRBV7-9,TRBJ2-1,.,TGTGCCAGCATCAGGGGACTGGACAATGAGCAGTTCTTC,CASIRGLDNEQFF
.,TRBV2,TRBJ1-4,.,TGTGCCAGCAGTGTGAACGTTTTGAGTGAAAAACTGTTTTTT,CASSVNVLSEKLFF
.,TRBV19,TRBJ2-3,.,TGTGCCAGTAGGAACCCGGGGGAGCCTAGCACAGATACGCAGTATTTT,CASRNPGEPSTDTQYF
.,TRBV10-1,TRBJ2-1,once,TGCGCCAGCAGTGATTCGGGCATTACTTCCAATGAGCAGTTCTTC,CASSDSGITSNEQFF
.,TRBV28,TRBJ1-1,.,TGTGCCAGCAGCCAAGAATCACTCACACGGGAGGGGTTAGAAGCTTTCTTT,CASSQESLTREGLEAFF
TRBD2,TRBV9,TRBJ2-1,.,TGTGCCAGCAGCATCCTAGCGGGGGGTTACAATGAGCAGTTCTTC,CASSILAGGYNEQFF